Listed here is a single T cell receptor beta chain. Its target antigen remains unknown. No much larger clonotype is one base removed from it; base qualities were not supplied. This sample stems from a study of T cell changes during pregnancy in multiple sclerosis (dated by TCRdb to between 2018 and 2021). About the study as a whole: The study looked at changes in the T cell repertoire across pregnancy in women with multiple sclerosis.

The germline V gene (reference sequence) supplies CDR1 MNHEY and CDR2 SMNVEV. Relative to germline, V is 5 bases shorter and J is 7 bases shorter, with 12 bases between their ends. From its cysteine to its phenylalanine, the CDR3 spans 13 amino acids. The read is trimmed to its CDR3 DNA, 39 bases read in frame from base 1. Preparation of the library involved the immunoSEQ multiplex PCR assay. Entries here come from immuneACCESS through TCRdb and include only in-frame sequences with V and J called. Some clones fail to appear in such tables; in the studies checked, an unresolved V gene covers under half of the shortfall, and the cause of the remainder is unknown. The sample profile shows 45,000 to 50,000 clones; approximately 91% of them were found once. The top ten clones comprise 9% of the sample.

This TCR came from a female donor with multiple sclerosis, enrolled in a pregnancy study. The source was CD8+ T cells from peripheral blood mononuclear cells, collected after pregnancy. The V gene is TRBV27 and the J gene is TRBJ2-1; the D segment could be TRBD2, given 5 matching bases. Read as DNA, the sequence is TGTGCCAGCAGTGCCCTACTAGTGAATGAGCAGTTCTTC. The resulting protein is CASSALLVNEQFF.